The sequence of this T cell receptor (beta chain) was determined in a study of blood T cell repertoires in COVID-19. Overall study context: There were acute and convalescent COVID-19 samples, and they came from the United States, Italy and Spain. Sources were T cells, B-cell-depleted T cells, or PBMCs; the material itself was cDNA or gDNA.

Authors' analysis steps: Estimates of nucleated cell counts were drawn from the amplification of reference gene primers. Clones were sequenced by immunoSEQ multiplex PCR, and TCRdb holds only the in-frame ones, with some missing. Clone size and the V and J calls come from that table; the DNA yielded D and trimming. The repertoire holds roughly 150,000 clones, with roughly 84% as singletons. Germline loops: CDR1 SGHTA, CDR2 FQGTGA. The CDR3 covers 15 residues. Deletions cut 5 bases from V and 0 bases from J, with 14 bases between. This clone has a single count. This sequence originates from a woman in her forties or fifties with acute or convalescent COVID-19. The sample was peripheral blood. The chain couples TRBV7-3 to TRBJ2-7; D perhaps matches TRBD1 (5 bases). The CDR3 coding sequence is TGTGCCAGCAGCCCTACGGACACGGACTCCTACGAGCAGTACTTC. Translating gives CASSPTDTDSYEQYF.